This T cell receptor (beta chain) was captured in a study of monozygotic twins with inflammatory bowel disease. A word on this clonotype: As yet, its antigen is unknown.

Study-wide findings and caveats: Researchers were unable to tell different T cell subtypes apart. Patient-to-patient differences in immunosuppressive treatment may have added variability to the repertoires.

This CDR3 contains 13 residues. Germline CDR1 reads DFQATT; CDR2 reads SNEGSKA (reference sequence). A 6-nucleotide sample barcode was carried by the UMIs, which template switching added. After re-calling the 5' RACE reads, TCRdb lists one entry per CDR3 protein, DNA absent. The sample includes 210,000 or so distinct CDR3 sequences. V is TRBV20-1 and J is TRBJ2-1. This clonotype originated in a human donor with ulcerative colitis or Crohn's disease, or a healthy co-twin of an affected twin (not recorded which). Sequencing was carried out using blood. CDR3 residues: CSARNGSYNEQFF.